This T cell receptor beta chain was sequenced for a study of T cell changes during pregnancy in multiple sclerosis. The CDR3 sequence is 17 residues long. Trimming took 3 bases from V and 5 from J; bases not matched to a gene: 14. CDR1 SGHDT and CDR2 YYEEEE come from the germline V gene. Clones were read by immunoSEQ multiplex PCR, and TCRdb kept only the in-frame ones, dropping some. The repertoire holds roughly 80,000 clones, with around 92% as singletons. The rearrangement joins TRBV5-6 to TRBJ2-5; 9 bases fit TRBD2. The sequencing here drew on peripheral blood, taken before pregnancy. The source of this sequence is a female donor with multiple sclerosis, enrolled in a pregnancy study. The CDR3 DNA follows: TGTGCCAGCAGCTCGGCGGGGGGGCTGGGACTTCTGGAGACCCAGTACTTC. Amino acids: CASSSAGGLGLLETQYF.